The clone carrying this T cell receptor (beta chain) was picked up one time. Using immunoSEQ multiplex PCR, the repertoire was profiled, and TCRdb retains in-frame clones only, with some absent. The table shows approximately 44,000 clones, with 91% occurring only once. The data originate from a study of T cell changes during pregnancy in multiple sclerosis. Germline trimming cut 6 bases from V and 2 bases from J; bases unmatched to any gene: 2. The CDR3 is made up of 14 amino acids. The V gene's germline CDR1 is MGHDK and CDR2 SYGVNS. The source of this sequence is a female donor with multiple sclerosis, enrolled in a pregnancy study. Sample: CD4+ T cells from peripheral blood mononuclear cells, taken before pregnancy. The genes are TRBV25-1 and TRBJ2-2; the match to TRBD1 covers 8 bases. The CDR3 region has the DNA TGTGCCAGCAGGGACAGGGCTAACACCGGGGAGCTGTTTTTT. Its protein product is CASRDRANTGELFF.